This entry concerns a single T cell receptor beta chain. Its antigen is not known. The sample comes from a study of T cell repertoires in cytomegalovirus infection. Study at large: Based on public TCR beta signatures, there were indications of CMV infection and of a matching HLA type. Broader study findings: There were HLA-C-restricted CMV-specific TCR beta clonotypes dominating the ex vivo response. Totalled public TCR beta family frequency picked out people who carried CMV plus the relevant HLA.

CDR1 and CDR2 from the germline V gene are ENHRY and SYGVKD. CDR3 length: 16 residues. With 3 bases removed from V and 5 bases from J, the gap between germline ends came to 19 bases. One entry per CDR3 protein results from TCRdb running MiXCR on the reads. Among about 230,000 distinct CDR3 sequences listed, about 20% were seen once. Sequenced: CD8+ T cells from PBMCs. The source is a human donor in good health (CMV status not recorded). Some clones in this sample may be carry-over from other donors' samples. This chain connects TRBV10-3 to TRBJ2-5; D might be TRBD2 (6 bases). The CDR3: CAISDVGRGLHETQYF. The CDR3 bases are TGTGCCATCAGTGATGTGGGACGGGGACTCCATGAGACCCAGTACTTC.